The 3 T cell receptor beta chains listed next were all sequenced from one sample in a study of CD8+ T cells in alopecia areata. The treatment here: oral pan-JAK inhibitor, 5-10 mg twice daily. Sequencing used cDNA as its template, made by extracting RNA and reverse transcribing it. Clones were sequenced by immunoSEQ multiplex PCR, and TCRdb holds only the in-frame ones, with some missing. This table holds around 150,000 clones, 82% found once. This specimen was CD8+ T cells sorted from blood, taken at week 4, from a patient treated with tofacitinib. Receptors originate from a human donor with alopecia areata.

The DNA for the CDR3 is TGCAGCGTTGGTTCCCAGGGGATCGCAGATACGCAGTATTTT. Protein sequence: CSVGSQGIADTQYF. The rearrangement joins TRBV29-1 to TRBJ2-3; perhaps TRBD1 as D (6 bases). Germline-derived CDR1 and CDR2 are SQVTM and ANQGSEA. The CDR3 totals 14 residues. With 4 bases removed from V and 4 bases from J, the gap between germline ends came to 15 bases.

This clone has only one observation. The sample carries other DNA sequences with the same CDR3. V usage is TRBV4-2 and J usage is TRBJ2-7; D remains ambiguous. Germline loops: CDR1 LGHNA, CDR2 YNFKEQ. Deletions cut 3 bases from V and 3 bases from J, with 3 bases between. The CDR3 extends over 11 amino acids. CDR3: CASSQDYEQYF. As DNA, the CDR3 is TGTGCCAGCAGCCAGGACTACGAGCAGTACTTC.

This rearrangement joins TRBV4-3 to TRBJ2-5; TRBD2 agrees at 9 bases. Germline lookup yields CDR1 LGHNA and CDR2 YSLEER. V lost 2 bases and J lost 0; bases outside the gene matches: 10. The CDR3 spans 18 residues. In DNA form, the CDR3 reads TGCGCCAGCAGCCAATATGTAGCGGGGGCCACGTACCAAGAGACCCAGTACTTC. It codes for CASSQYVAGATYQETQYF.